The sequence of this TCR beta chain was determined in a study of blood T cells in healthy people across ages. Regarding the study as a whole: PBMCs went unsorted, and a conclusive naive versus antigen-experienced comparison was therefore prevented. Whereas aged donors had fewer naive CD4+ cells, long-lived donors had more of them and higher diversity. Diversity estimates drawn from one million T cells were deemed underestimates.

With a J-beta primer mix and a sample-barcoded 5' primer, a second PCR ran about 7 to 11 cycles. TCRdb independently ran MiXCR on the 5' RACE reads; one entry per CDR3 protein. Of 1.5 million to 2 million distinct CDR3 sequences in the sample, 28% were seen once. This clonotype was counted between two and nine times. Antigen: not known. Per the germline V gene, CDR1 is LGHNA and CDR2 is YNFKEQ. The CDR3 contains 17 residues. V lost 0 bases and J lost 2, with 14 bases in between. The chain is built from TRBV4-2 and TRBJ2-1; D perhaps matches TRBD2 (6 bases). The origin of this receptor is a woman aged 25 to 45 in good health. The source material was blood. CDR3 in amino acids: CASSQDAGGRTYNEQFF. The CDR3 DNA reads TGTGCCAGCAGCCAAGACGCGGGTGGGAGGACCTACAATGAGCAGTTCTTC.